A selection of T cell receptor beta chains follows, all from one sample in a study of blood T cell repertoires in COVID-19. Sequencing used immunoSEQ multiplex PCR; TCRdb keeps in-frame clones, though not all of them. Of roughly 270,000 clones in the sample, roughly four fifths are singletons; the top ten hold about 5%. What was sequenced was PBMCs or T cells enriched from blood (not recorded which). These TCRs come from a man aged 35-49 years who had been exposed to COVID-19. CDR3s include the opening cysteine and the closing phenylalanine or tryptophan. D genes are given only for firm matches. The size entry is marked missing in some rows and otherwise reads once, few, many or a size class.

J	size	V	D	DNA	CDR3
TRBJ2-7	-	TRBV7-9	TRBD1	TGTGCCAGCAGCTTTAGCGCAGGGGGAATCTCCTACGAGCAGTACTTC	CASSFSAGGISYEQYF
TRBJ1-2	once	TRBV19	-	TGTGCCAGTAGTACGACAGATAACTATGGCTACACCTTC	CASSTTDNYGYTF
TRBJ1-2	-	TRBV6-5	-	TGTGCCAGCAGTTACTCCGTCGGCAGGGCGGGCTACACCTTC	CASSYSVGRAGYTF
TRBJ2-7	-	TRBV7-2	-	TGTGCCAGCAGCCTCGCCCCATCGAGCTCCTACGAGCAGTACTTC	CASSLAPSSSYEQYF
TRBJ2-7	-	TRBV24-1	TRBD2	TGTGCCACCGGGACTAGCGGGACCCACGAGCAGTACTTC	CATGTSGTHEQYF
TRBJ1-2	-	TRBV6-5	-	TGTGCCAGCAGCGCGGGGGCACTATCTAACTATGGCTACACCTTC	CASSAGALSNYGYTF
TRBJ2-1	-	TRBV6-5	TRBD1	TGTGCCAGCAGTTACGCAGTACAGGGGGGCCTCAATGAGCAGTTCTTC	CASSYAVQGGLNEQFF
TRBJ1-1	-	TRBV6-2/TRBV6-3	TRBD1	TGTGCCAGCAGTGGGGCAGGGGACAGGGCCCCGGTGGCTTTCTTT	CASSGAGDRAPVAFF
TRBJ2-3	-	TRBV19	TRBD2	TGTGCCAGTAGTAGACGTAGCGGGAGGGGAGATACGCAGTATTTT	CASSRRSGRGDTQYF
TRBJ2-7	-	TRBV7-9	-	TGTGCCAGCACAGGGAGTTTGGGCTACGAGCAGTACTTC	CASTGSLGYEQYF
TRBJ2-1	-	TRBV5-1	TRBD2	TGCGCCAGCAGCTATGATGCTAGCGGGACTTCCTACAATGAGCAGTTCTTC	CASSYDASGTSYNEQFF
TRBJ2-3	-	TRBV7-9	-	TGTGCCAGCAGCTCTAATGGCGGGTTCACAGATACGCAGTATTTT	CASSSNGGFTDTQYF
TRBJ2-7	-	TRBV7-9	TRBD1	TGTGCCAGCAGCTCCACAGGGGGCGCATACGAGCAGTACTTC	CASSSTGGAYEQYF
TRBJ1-2	-	TRBV29-1	-	TGCAGCGCCGGAGGGGGGGGTTATGGCTACACCTTC	CSAGGGGYGYTF
TRBJ1-1	once	TRBV6-5	-	TGTGCCAGCAGTTACGGGCCGTTGAACACTGAAGCTTTCTTT	CASSYGPLNTEAFF
TRBJ2-7	-	TRBV28	TRBD2	TGTGCCAGCAGTTCTATAGCGGGAGGGAGCTACGAGCAGTACTTC	CASSSIAGGSYEQYF
TRBJ2-3	-	TRBV7-3	TRBD1	TGTGCCAGAGGACAGGGTGGGGAGACGCAGTATTTT	CARGQGGETQYF
TRBJ1-1	few	TRBV10-3	-	TGTGCCATCAGTGAGTCGATGGTTAGCGAAGCTTTCTTT	CAISESMVSEAFF
TRBJ1-5	-	TRBV19	-	TGTGCCAGTAGTATCGCGGAACGCCAGCCCCAGCATTTT	CASSIAERQPQHF
TRBJ1-1	-	TRBV14	-	TGTGCCAGCAGCCCCCCGGGACAACTGGGGGTTACTGAAGCTTTCTTT	CASSPPGQLGVTEAFF
TRBJ2-1	-	TRBV3-1/TRBV3-2	-	TGTGCCAGCAGCCTTCTACGGGACTACAATGAGCAGTTCTTC	CASSLLRDYNEQFF
TRBJ2-1	-	TRBV9	-	TGTGCCAGCAGCGAGCGGAGCTCCTACAATGAGCAGTTCTTC	CASSERSSYNEQFF
TRBJ2-3	-	TRBV10-1	-	TGCGCCAGCAGTGTAAGTCCCACGCTAAGCACAGATACGCAGTATTTT	CASSVSPTLSTDTQYF
TRBJ1-1	-	TRBV7-8	-	TGTGCCAGCACTGGGGCGGACGGTGGGGCTTTCTTT	CASTGADGGAFF
TRBJ2-1	-	TRBV20-1	TRBD2	TGCAGTGCTAGTAGGTCTAGCGGGAGTAATGAGCAGTTCTTC	CSASRSSGSNEQFF
TRBJ2-5	-	TRBV2	-	TGTGCCAGCAGTGAACAAAAGCAGACCCAGTACTTC	CASSEQKQTQYF
TRBJ1-6	-	TRBV5-1	TRBD1	TGCGCCAGCAGCTTAAACAGGGGGGATTCACCCCTCCACTTT	CASSLNRGDSPLHF
TRBJ1-2	-	TRBV6-5	-	TGTGCCAGCACCTCGGACAGAACGGCTGGCTACACCTTC	CASTSDRTAGYTF
TRBJ2-3	-	TRBV9	-	TGTGCCAGCAGCCCCCGGGGAGTACAAACAGATACGCAGTATTTT	CASSPRGVQTDTQYF
TRBJ1-2	-	TRBV6-5	TRBD1	TGTGCCAGCAGTTCCACCCGGGACAGGGTTACCTATGGCTACACCTTC	CASSSTRDRVTYGYTF
TRBJ2-4	-	TRBV10-3	TRBD2	TGTGCCATCAGTGGGACCCCGGGGGTAGCGGGAGGGGTTCAGAACATTCAGTACTTC	CAISGTPGVAGGVQNIQYF
TRBJ2-5	-	TRBV27	TRBD1	TGTGCCAGCAGTTTACGGGACAGCCAAGAGACCCAGTACTTC	CASSLRDSQETQYF
TRBJ2-7	-	TRBV27	-	TGTGCCAGCGCCCAAGACGGAGGGGACGAGCAGTACTTC	CASAQDGGDEQYF
TRBJ1-4	-	TRBV30	-	TGTGCCTGGACCTCCAATGAAAAACTGTTTTTT	CAWTSNEKLFF
TRBJ2-3	-	TRBV30	TRBD1	TGTGCCTGGAGGGCGGGACAGGGTAGGTCAGATACGCAGTATTTT	CAWRAGQGRSDTQYF
TRBJ1-4	-	TRBV5-1	-	TGCGCCAGCAGCTTGGCAGGGACAACTAATGAAAAACTGTTTTTT	CASSLAGTTNEKLFF
TRBJ2-1	-	TRBV5-4	-	TGTGCCAGCACCGGAGGGGGCGGGTACAATGAGCAGTTCTTC	CASTGGGGYNEQFF
TRBJ1-3	many	TRBV30	-	TGTGCCGGCAATCCAGGGGTTTTTGGAAACACCATATATTTT	CAGNPGVFGNTIYF
TRBJ1-1	-	TRBV28	-	TGTGCCAGCAGTCCCGGTGGGGCGGTGAACACTGAAGCTTTCTTT	CASSPGGAVNTEAFF
TRBJ1-1	-	TRBV20-1	-	TGCAGTGCTAGCAGGGTTGGGGTGGCTTTCTTT	CSASRVGVAFF
TRBJ2-1	-	TRBV5-6	-	TGTGCCAGCAGCTCTGGCCGTGGGGACTTCTACAATGAGCAGTTCTTC	CASSSGRGDFYNEQFF
TRBJ2-7	-	TRBV5-1	TRBD1	TGCGCCAGCAGTCCAGACAGGGTGGGCGAGCAGTACTTC	CASSPDRVGEQYF